Reported below is one T cell receptor beta chain. These data belong to a study of T-cell reconstitution after alpha-beta-depleted transplantation in children. Per the germline V gene, CDR1 is MNHEY and CDR2 is SMNVEV (reference sequence). This CDR3 contains 15 residues. The germline V and J ends were trimmed by 0 bases and 6 bases, with 12 bases remaining between them. For TCRbeta, the library was prepared with unique molecular identifiers. Each CDR3 protein gets one entry after TCRdb re-called the PCR reads with MiXCR. The table lists over 550,000 distinct CDR3 sequences, 10% of them singletons. The receptor was isolated from a human donor who donated a stem cell graft to a child with acute myeloid leukemia. The rearrangement links TRBV27 to TRBJ2-1; D gene unclear. Sequences were derived from PBMCs from the stem cell graft donor, sampled from the stem cell graft. In DNA form, the CDR3 reads TGTGCCAGCAGTTTATCGGTCATACTACTCAATGAGCAGTTCTTC. Translating gives CASSLSVILLNEQFF.